Below, 28 T cell receptor beta chains from the same sample are listed, as sequenced in a study of PD-L1 blockade in urothelial cancer. The table came from immunoSEQ multiplex PCR; TCRdb's copy has only in-frame clones and leaves some out. The data show 45,000 to 60,000 clones, 87% seen once. The sequenced sample was PBMCs, obtained around atezolizumab (anti-PD-L1) treatment. These receptors were collected from a man aged 60 to 69 with urothelial cancer.

The genes are TRBV6-1 and TRBJ1-2; possibly TRBD1 for D (6 bases). Deletions cut 7 bases from V and 4 bases from J, with 10 bases between. The CDR3 runs to 12 residues. CDR1 is MNHNS, CDR2 SASEGT, per germline. The CDR3 is CASTQGSYGYTF. The CDR3 DNA reads as TGTGCCAGCACTCAGGGGTCCTATGGCTACACCTTC.

V is TRBV4-3 and J is TRBJ2-7; TRBD2 matches at 15 bases. J gave up 7 bases and V 1 base, and 2 bases lay outside the gene matches. The CDR3 spans 15 residues. Germline CDR1 LGHNA, CDR2 YSLEER. DNA of the CDR3: TGCGCCAGCAGCCAAGCTGGGACTAGCGGGGGGGAGCAGTACTTC. The encoded protein is CASSQAGTSGGEQYF.

The rearrangement joins TRBV4-1 to TRBJ1-6, with 8 bases that match TRBD1. This CDR3 has 15 amino acids. Germline V gene lookup returns CDR1 MGHRA and CDR2 YSYEKL. V lost 2 bases and J lost 10; bases outside the gene matches: 7. CDR3 residues: CASSQRDRGGSPLHF. Written as DNA, the CDR3 is TGCGCCAGCAGCCAAAGAGACAGGGGAGGCTCACCCCTCCACTTT.

This rearrangement joins TRBV7-9 to TRBJ2-3, with TRBD2 matching 14 bases. V lost 2 bases, J lost 4 bases, and 5 bases stayed unmatched. From germline, CDR1 is SEHNR and CDR2 FQNEAQ (reference sequence). This CDR3 has 17 amino acids. As DNA, the CDR3 is TGTGCCAGCAGCTTATTTGGACTAGCGGGGGGAGCAGATACGCAGTATTTT. Protein: CASSLFGLAGGADTQYF.

The CDR3: CASRVPFQGQYF. DNA for the CDR3: TGTGCCAGCAGGGTACCTTTCCAGGGGCAGTATTTT. V is TRBV6-5 and J is TRBJ2-3; maybe TRBD1 (5 bases). Germline-derived CDR1 and CDR2 are MNHEY and SVGAGI. The CDR3 loop spans 12 amino acids. Between the trimmed V and J ends, which lost 6 bases and 11 bases, there was a span of 15 bases.

This clone was counted once. This chain joins TRBV4-1 and TRBJ2-5, with 15 bases matching TRBD2. CDR3 length: 17 amino acids. J was trimmed by 3 bases and V by 4 bases; bases with no gene match: 6. From germline, CDR1 is MGHRA and CDR2 YSYEKL. This CDR3 is CASSPQGLAGGKETQYF. The CDR3 DNA follows: TGCGCCAGCAGCCCCCAGGGACTAGCGGGGGGTAAAGAGACCCAGTACTTC.

The chain carries TRBV11-3 and TRBJ2-1; no clear D gene. The V and J ends lost 4 bases and 10 bases respectively, with 11 bases between them. Per germline, CDR1 SGHNT and CDR2 YENEEA. The CDR3 extends over 12 amino acids. CDR3 sequence: CASSSFIHEQFF. DNA for the CDR3: TGTGCCAGCAGCTCCTTTATACACGAGCAGTTCTTC.

The rearrangement uses TRBV19 and TRBJ2-7; TRBD1 matches at 10 bases. Per germline, CDR1 LNHDA and CDR2 SQIVND (reference sequence). V trimming: 4 bases; J trimming: 4 bases; junction bases outside the gene matches: 7. CDR3 length equals 15 residues. CDR3 in amino acids: CASSTSGTGEYEQYF. DNA of the CDR3: TGTGCCAGTAGTACCTCCGGGACAGGGGAGTACGAGCAGTACTTC. The complete variable domain, with remaining parts taken from reference TRBV19 and TRBJ2-7, reads DGGITQSPKYLFRKEGQNVTLSCEQNLNHDAMYWYRQDPGQGLRLIYYSQIVNDFQKGDIAEGYSVSREKKESFPLTVTSAQKNPTAFYLCASSTSGTGEYEQYFGPGTRLTVT.

This sequence joins TRBV11-2 and TRBJ1-2; 12 bases are a match to TRBD1. Trimming took 2 bases from V and 7 from J; bases not matched to a gene: 5. CDR1 and CDR2 (germline): SGHAT, FQNNGV. The CDR3 has 15 amino acids. In DNA, the CDR3 is TGTGCCAGCAGCTTAATGGGACAGGGGGCCCGTGGCTACACCTTC. Its translation: CASSLMGQGARGYTF.

The chain links TRBV10-3 to TRBJ2-3; possible D gene TRBD2, 6 bases. This CDR3 spans 15 amino acids. Trimming stripped 6 bases from V and 2 bases from J, with 15 bases between. CDR1 and CDR2 from the germline V gene are ENHRY and SYGVKD. The CDR3 loop is CAIRALGGATDTQYF. CDR3 bases: TGTGCCATCAGGGCCTTGGGGGGAGCCACAGATACGCAGTATTTT.

The chain joins TRBV6-6 to TRBJ1-5, with 7 bases that match TRBD1. Trimming removed 4 bases from V and 3 bases from J; junction bases left unmatched: 9. Germline-derived CDR1 and CDR2 are MNHNY and SVGAGI (reference sequence). This CDR3 spans 16 amino acids. As DNA, the CDR3 is TGTGCCAGCAGTTTGGTGGGGCAGGGGGACAATCAGCCCCAGCATTTT. Its translation is CASSLVGQGDNQPQHF.

The chain combines TRBV7-2 with TRBJ1-1, with a tentative D call TRBD1 (6 bases). This CDR3 is built from 14 residues. Germline CDR1 is SGHTA and CDR2 is FQGNSA. V was cut by 5 bases and J by 6 bases, with 16 bases left in between. The CDR3 coding sequence is TGTGCCAGCAGCCCCAACCTCCAGGGGCCTGAAGCTTTCTTT. Translation gives CASSPNLQGPEAFF.

V gene TRBV5-1 combines with J gene TRBJ2-6; weak D call: TRBD1 (6 bases). Germline loops: CDR1 SGHRS, CDR2 YFSETQ. The CDR3 spans 17 residues. The V end lost 1 base, the J end lost 4 bases, and 15 bases lay between the germline ends. The CDR3 nucleotides are TGCGCCAGCAGCTTGCTAGGGACAAAGAGAGGGGCCAACGTCCTGACTTTC. Translation: CASSLLGTKRGANVLTF. The entire variable domain, with the rest obtained from reference TRBV5-1 and TRBJ2-6, is as follows: KAGVTQTPRYLIKTRGQQVTLSCSPISGHRSVSWYQQTPGQGLQFLFEYFSETQRNKGNFPGRFSGRQFSNSRSEMNVSTLELGDSALYLCASSLLGTKRGANVLTFGAGSRLTVL.

The gene calls are TRBV7-2 and TRBJ1-4; D possibly corresponds to TRBD1 (5 bases). The germline CDR1 and CDR2 sequences are SGHTA and FQGNSA. The CDR3 spans 13 residues. V dropped 5 bases and J dropped 8 bases, with 12 bases sitting between them. CDR3 in amino acids: CASSGGLFEKLFF. As DNA, the CDR3 is TGTGCCAGCAGCGGGGGGTTATTCGAAAAACTGTTTTTT. Using reference TRBV7-2 and TRBJ1-4 for the parts outside the CDR3, the full variable domain is GAGVSQSPSNKVTEKGKDVELRCDPISGHTALYWYRQSLGQGLEFLIYFQGNSAPDKSGLPSDRFSAERTGGSVSTLTIQRTQQEDSAVYLCASSGGLFEKLFFGSGTQLSVL.

The chain couples TRBV15 to TRBJ1-1, with a tentative D call TRBD1 (6 bases). CDR1 is LNHNV, CDR2 YYDKDF, per germline (reference sequence). The V end was cut by 5 bases, the J end by 10 bases, with 14 bases between. The CDR3 is 12 residues long. CDR3 sequence (DNA): TGTGCCACCAGCCGCCAGACAGGACTAGCTTTCTTT. It is translated as CATSRQTGLAFF.

The chain employs TRBV6-1 and TRBJ1-2, with TRBD1 identical over 9 bases. In germline, CDR1 is MNHNS, CDR2 SASEGT. J gave up 1 base and V 6 bases, and 6 bases lay outside the gene matches. This CDR3 spans 15 amino acids. As DNA, the CDR3 is TGTGCCAGCAGCAAGACAGGGGGGTATAACTATGGCTACACCTTC. It translates to CASSKTGGYNYGYTF.

The gene calls are TRBV2 and TRBJ2-1; D might be TRBD1 (6 bases). This CDR3 contains 14 residues. Looked up from germline, CDR1 is SNHLY and CDR2 is FYNNEI. The germline V and J ends were trimmed by 7 bases and 8 bases, with 18 bases remaining between them. The CDR3 protein is CASISPGEIDEQFF. The CDR3 bases are TGTGCCAGCATTTCGCCAGGGGAAATCGATGAGCAGTTCTTC. Full variable domain (outside the CDR3, taken from reference TRBV2 and TRBJ2-1): EPEVTQTPSHQVTQMGQEVILRCVPISNHLYFYWYRQILGQKVEFLVSFYNNEISEKSEIFDDQFSVERPDGSNFTLKIRSTKLEDSAMYFCASISPGEIDEQFFGPGTRLTVL.

CDR3 in DNA: TGTGCCAGCAGCTTAGGGACACTGGGCACTGAAGCTTTCTTT. Translating gives CASSLGTLGTEAFF. The chain is built from TRBV7-9 and TRBJ1-1, with D possibly matching TRBD1 (5 bases). This CDR3 has 14 residues. The germline gives CDR1 SEHNR, CDR2 FQNEAQ (reference sequence). Trimming stripped 1 base from V and 4 bases from J, with 10 bases between.

The chain combines TRBV6-5 with TRBJ2-1; tentative D call: TRBD2 (6 bases). The CDR3 covers 15 residues. V lost 6 bases to trimming and J lost 0 bases, with 12 bases between them. CDR1 MNHEY and CDR2 SVGAGI come from the germline V gene. The CDR3, as DNA: TGTGCCAGCAGGGACCTAGCGATCTCCTACAATGAGCAGTTCTTC. Encoded protein: CASRDLAISYNEQFF.

The rearrangement joins TRBV5-1 to TRBJ1-4; D might be TRBD1 (5 bases). CDR3 length equals 15 residues. Germline assignment: CDR1 SGHRS and CDR2 YFSETQ. V lost 5 bases and J lost 4, with 15 bases in between. CDR3 loop: CASSEKGFSNEKLFF. CDR3 in DNA: TGCGCCAGCAGTGAGAAGGGGTTTAGTAATGAAAAACTGTTTTTT. Using reference TRBV5-1 and TRBJ1-4 for the parts outside the CDR3, the full variable domain is KAGVTQTPRYLIKTRGQQVTLSCSPISGHRSVSWYQQTPGQGLQFLFEYFSETQRNKGNFPGRFSGRQFSNSRSEMNVSTLELGDSALYLCASSEKGFSNEKLFFGSGTQLSVL.

V gene TRBV5-8 combines with J gene TRBJ1-4, with 9 bases aligning to TRBD1. From germline, CDR1 is SGHTS and CDR2 YDEGEE. This CDR3 is 15 amino acids long. The junction had 6 bases not matched to a gene; V was cut back by 1 base and J by 8 bases. This CDR3 is CASSLLTGGGEKLFF. CDR3 coding DNA: TGTGCCAGCAGCTTGCTGACAGGGGGAGGGGAAAAACTGTTTTTT. Filled out from reference TRBV5-8 and TRBJ1-4, the complete variable domain reads EAGVTQSPTHLIKTRGQQATLRCSPISGHTSVYWYQQALGLGLQFLLWYDEGEERNRGNFPPRFSGRQFPNYSSELNVNALELEDSALYLCASSLLTGGGEKLFFGSGTQLSVL.

The chain links TRBV9 to TRBJ2-3; TRBD2 aligns across 12 bases. The CDR3 contains 19 residues. The germline gives CDR1 SGDLS, CDR2 YYNGEE. Trimming at V came to 0 bases and at J to 0 bases, leaving 8 bases not matched to a gene. CDR3 amino acids: CASSVATSGGPGSTDTQYF. The CDR3 nucleotides read TGTGCCAGCAGCGTAGCTACTAGCGGGGGGCCGGGGAGCACAGATACGCAGTATTTT.

This chain joins TRBV28 and TRBJ2-7; a weak D match, TRBD2 (5 bases). The ends were cut back, 7 bases at V and 3 bases at J, with 13 bases in the middle. This CDR3 is 13 amino acids long. Germline V gives CDR1 MDHEN, CDR2 SYDVKM. This CDR3 reads CASISRGSYEQYF. CDR3 sequence (DNA): TGTGCCAGCATCTCCCGGGGAAGCTACGAGCAGTACTTC.

The chain couples TRBV6-1 to TRBJ1-2, with a weak D call TRBD1 (6 bases). The CDR3 is 14 residues long. The V gene's germline CDR1 is MNHNS and CDR2 SASEGT. Trimming shortened V by 6 bases and J by 0 bases, and 11 bases separated the two germline ends. CDR3: CASRARGSNYGYTF. The DNA of the CDR3 is TGTGCCAGCAGGGCGAGGGGGTCTAACTATGGCTACACCTTC.

The gene calls are TRBV7-8 and TRBJ1-1, with D possibly being TRBD1 (6 bases). Germline V gene data show CDR1 as SGHVS and CDR2 as FQNEAQ. Between the trimmed V and J ends, which lost 3 bases and 8 bases, there was a span of 19 bases. The CDR3 contains 15 residues. The CDR3 spells CASSLVTGWGREAFF. The CDR3 nucleotides are TGTGCCAGCAGCTTGGTCACAGGGTGGGGTCGGGAAGCTTTCTTT.

J is TRBJ1-1 and V is TRBV6-6; no reliable D call. V lost 5 bases and J 2 bases, leaving 9 bases between the germline ends. Germline V gives CDR1 MNHNY, CDR2 SVGAGI (reference sequence). The CDR3 contains 13 residues. The CDR3 sequence: CASSDRENTEAFF. In DNA, the CDR3 is TGTGCCAGCAGTGACCGGGAAAACACTGAAGCTTTCTTT.

The chain couples TRBV12-5 to TRBJ2-1; D gene uncertain. V shed 1 base and J shed 7 bases, with 5 bases lying between them. Germline CDR1 reads LGHNT; CDR2 reads FRNRAP. The CDR3 is made up of 12 amino acids. This chain's CDR3 is CASGLEENEQFF. As DNA, the CDR3 is TGTGCTAGTGGTTTGGAGGAGAATGAGCAGTTCTTC.

J is TRBJ1-3 and V is TRBV28; perhaps TRBD1 as D (5 bases). CDR1 is MDHEN, CDR2 SYDVKM, per germline. The CDR3 consists of 14 residues. The V end was cut by 5 bases, the J end by 8 bases, with 16 bases between. This CDR3 reads CASSLPDTKYTIYF. CDR3 DNA: TGTGCCAGCAGTCTCCCGGACACAAAATACACCATATATTTT.